Below are 6 T cell receptor beta chains sequenced from a single sample in a study of T cells in Graves' hyperthyroidism and ophthalmopathy. From RNA transcripts, TCR beta CDR3 regions were amplified. HTBI primers were used for first-round RT-PCR of the TCR CDR3. TCRdb re-called the multiplex PCR reads through MiXCR, storing one row per CDR3 protein. This repertoire shows just over 550,000 distinct CDR3 sequences, about 45% found once; its top ten account for approximately 8.2%. What was sequenced was peripheral blood or thyroid tissue (not recorded which). The origin of the receptors is a woman aged 18-30 years with Graves' hyperthyroidism.

This clonotype occurred many times. The genes are TRBV12-3 or TRBV12-4 and TRBJ1-5; D might be TRBD1 (5 bases). The CDR3 runs 14 residues. Trimming left V 6 bases short and J 7 bases short, with 16 bases between. CDR3 coding DNA: TGTGCCAGCAGCCGCGGGCAGGGAGGACAGCCCCAGCATTTT. It encodes CASSRGQGGQPQHF.

The chain is built from TRBV6-5 and TRBJ1-1; 9 bases are a match to TRBD1. With V trimmed by 0 bases and J by 6 bases, 5 bases remained unmatched. Germline CDR1 reads MNHEY; CDR2 reads SVGAGI. This CDR3 is built from 15 residues. The CDR3 spells CASSYSGQGRAEAFF. DNA for the CDR3: TGTGCCAGCAGTTACTCGGGACAGGGAAGGGCTGAAGCTTTCTTT.

This clonotype came up many times. The chain is built from TRBV15 and TRBJ2-2; D is undetermined. Germline loops: CDR1 LNHNV, CDR2 YYDKDF (reference sequence). The V and J ends lost 0 bases and 1 base respectively, with 6 bases between them. CDR3 length: 15 residues. CDR3 sequence: CATSRDLGNTGELFF. The CDR3 DNA sequence: TGTGCCACCAGCAGAGATCTGGGGAACACCGGGGAGCTGTTTTTT.

As regards this clonotype: Given a much more abundant clone one base away, this may be a read error. The genes are TRBV10-3 and TRBJ2-5, with D perhaps matching TRBD2 (6 bases). The length of the CDR3 is 14 residues. V was shortened by 5 bases and J by 5 bases, with 15 bases between the two germline ends. Per germline, CDR1 ENHRY and CDR2 SYGVKD. CDR3 nucleotides: TGTGCCATCAGTATCGTGGGGGGTGGCGAGACCCAGTACTTC. Translated: CAISIVGGGETQYF.

This clonotype came up many times. The chain links TRBV20-1 to TRBJ2-7, with 7 bases identical to TRBD1. The CDR3 consists of 12 residues. V shed 7 bases, J shed 0 bases, and the junction held 3 bases outside the gene matches. CDR1 is DFQATT and CDR2 is SNEGSKA in the germline V gene (reference sequence). The CDR3 loop reads CSGQGDSYEQYF. The CDR3 nucleotides are TGCAGTGGGCAGGGGGACTCCTACGAGCAGTACTTC.

V gene TRBV7-2 combines with J gene TRBJ1-1, with TRBD1 as a possible D gene (6 bases). The CDR3 contains 15 residues. Germline V gene sequence: CDR1 SGHTA, CDR2 FQGNSA. V was clipped by 5 bases and J by 5 bases, with 18 bases between them. The CDR3 DNA reads TGTGCCAGCAGCGACCTGGGGGGGCGGGGAACTGAAGCTTTCTTT. Translation gives CASSDLGGRGTEAFF.